This T cell receptor (beta chain) was captured by sequencing in a study of blood T cells in healthy people across ages. Study-level information: The capture of about one barcoded beta molecule per two T cells was achieved by template switching. Study conclusions and caveats: Unsorted PBMCs blocked a conclusive comparison of naive and antigen-experienced cells.

This CDR3 spans 13 amino acids. With 6 bases removed from V and 5 bases from J, the gap between germline ends came to 12 bases. The V gene's germline CDR1 is MNHNS and CDR2 SASEGT. Each donor supplied roughly 9.1 milliliters of peripheral blood. It was with a sample-barcoded 5' primer and a J-beta primer mix that a second PCR of about 6 to 12 cycles was run. TCRdb reanalysed the 5' RACE reads using MiXCR and keeps one entry per CDR3 protein. The repertoire holds 700,000 to 950,000 distinct CDR3 sequences, with around 40% as singletons. Of note for this clonotype: As yet, its antigen is unknown.

This receptor was identified in a woman aged 60-75 years in good health. The chain uses TRBV6-1 and TRBJ2-3; D call uncertain. The sample consisted of blood. CDR3 coding DNA: TGTGCCAGCAGACCCGAAGTCAGAGATACGCAGTATTTT. Translated: CASRPEVRDTQYF.